This T cell receptor (beta chain) is drawn from a study of shared clonotypes between healthy human individuals. Sequencing was performed with immunoSEQ multiplex PCR; in TCRdb, only in-frame clones are kept and a portion is missing. The table has millions of clones, 80% to 95% seen once. The CDR3 totals 14 residues. Germline CDR1 MNHNY, CDR2 SVGAGI (reference sequence). Trimming cost V 5 bases and J 3 bases, with 11 bases left between them. There were no recent acute infections or vaccinations among the donors, who were healthy HIV-negative adults. Findings and caveats of the study: Few donors limited the genetic and exposure-history diversity represented.

In the case of this clone: What it binds is unknown.

Sequenced material: naive CD4+ T cells from PBMCs. The subset: CD45RA+ positively selected. This clonotype originated in a man younger than 35 in good health. Some clones in this sample may be carry-over from other donors' samples. The chain links TRBV6-6 to TRBJ1-5; no firm D call. CDR3 sequence (DNA): TGTGCCAGCAGTGATCACAATTACAATCAGCCCCAGCATTTT. It translates to CASSDHNYNQPQHF.